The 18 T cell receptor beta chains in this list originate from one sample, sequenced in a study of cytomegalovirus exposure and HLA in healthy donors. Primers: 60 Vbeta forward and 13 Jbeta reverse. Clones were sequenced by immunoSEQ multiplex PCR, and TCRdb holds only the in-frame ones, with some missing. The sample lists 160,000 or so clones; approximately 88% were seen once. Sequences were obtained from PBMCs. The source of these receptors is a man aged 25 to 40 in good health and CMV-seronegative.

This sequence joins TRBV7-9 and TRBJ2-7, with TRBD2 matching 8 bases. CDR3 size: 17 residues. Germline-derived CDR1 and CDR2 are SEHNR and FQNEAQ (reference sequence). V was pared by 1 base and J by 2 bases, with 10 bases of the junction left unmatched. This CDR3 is CASSLVLAVIGAYEQYF. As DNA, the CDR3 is TGTGCCAGCAGCTTAGTACTAGCGGTCATAGGGGCCTACGAGCAGTACTTC.

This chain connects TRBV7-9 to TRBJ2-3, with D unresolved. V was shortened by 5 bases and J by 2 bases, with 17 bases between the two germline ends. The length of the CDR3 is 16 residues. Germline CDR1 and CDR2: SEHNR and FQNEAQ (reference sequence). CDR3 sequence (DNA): TGTGCCAGCAGCACTGAATGGCGGTCGTTCACAGATACGCAGTATTTT. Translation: CASSTEWRSFTDTQYF.

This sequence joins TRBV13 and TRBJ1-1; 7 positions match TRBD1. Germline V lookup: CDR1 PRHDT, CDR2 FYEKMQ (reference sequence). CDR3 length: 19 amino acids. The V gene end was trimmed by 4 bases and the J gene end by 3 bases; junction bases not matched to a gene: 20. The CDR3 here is CASSYTHYKDRTGDTEAFF. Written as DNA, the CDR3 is TGTGCCAGCAGCTATACTCATTACAAGGATAGAACAGGGGACACTGAAGCTTTCTTT. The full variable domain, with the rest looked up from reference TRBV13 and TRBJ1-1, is AAGVIQSPRHLIKEKRETATLKCYPIPRHDTVYWYQQGPGQDPQFLISFYEKMQSDKGSIPDRFSAQQFSDYHSELNMSSLELGDSALYFCASSYTHYKDRTGDTEAFFGQGTRLTVV.

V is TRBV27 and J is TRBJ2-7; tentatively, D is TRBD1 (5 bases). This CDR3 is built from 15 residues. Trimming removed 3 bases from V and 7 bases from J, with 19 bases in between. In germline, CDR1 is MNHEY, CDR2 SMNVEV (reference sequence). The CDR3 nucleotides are TGTGCCAGCAGTTTGGGGCCAGGGTTCCCCAGTGAGCAGTACTTC. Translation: CASSLGPGFPSEQYF.

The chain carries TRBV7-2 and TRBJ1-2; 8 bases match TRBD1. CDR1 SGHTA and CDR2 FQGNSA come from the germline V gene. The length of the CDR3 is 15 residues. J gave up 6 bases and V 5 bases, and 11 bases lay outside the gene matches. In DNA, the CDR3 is TGTGCCAGCAGCCCTAGGGTGACAGGGGTTAATGGCTACACCTTC. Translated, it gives CASSPRVTGVNGYTF.

CDR3 sequence: CSGDSLATTDTQYF. CDR3 nucleotides: TGCAGCGGAGACTCACTAGCGACGACAGATACGCAGTATTTT. The V and J genes are TRBV29-1 and TRBJ2-3; 7 positions match TRBD2. Germline CDR1 and CDR2: SQVTM and ANQGSEA. Trimming removed 7 bases from V and 3 bases from J; junction bases left unmatched: 10. This CDR3 spans 14 amino acids.

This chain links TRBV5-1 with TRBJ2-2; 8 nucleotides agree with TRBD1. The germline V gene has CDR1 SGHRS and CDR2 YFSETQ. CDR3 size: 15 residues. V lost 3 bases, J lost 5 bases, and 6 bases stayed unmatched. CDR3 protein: CASSWVTGGTGELFF. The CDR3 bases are TGCGCCAGCAGCTGGGTCACAGGGGGTACCGGGGAGCTGTTTTTT.

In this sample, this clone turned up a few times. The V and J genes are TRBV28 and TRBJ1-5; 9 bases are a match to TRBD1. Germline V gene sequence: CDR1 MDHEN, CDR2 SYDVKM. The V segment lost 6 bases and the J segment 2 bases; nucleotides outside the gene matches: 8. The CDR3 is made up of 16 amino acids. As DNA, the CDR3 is TGTGCCAGCAGACAACAGGGGGCGGGGGGCAATCAGCCCCAGCATTTT. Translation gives CASRQQGAGGNQPQHF.

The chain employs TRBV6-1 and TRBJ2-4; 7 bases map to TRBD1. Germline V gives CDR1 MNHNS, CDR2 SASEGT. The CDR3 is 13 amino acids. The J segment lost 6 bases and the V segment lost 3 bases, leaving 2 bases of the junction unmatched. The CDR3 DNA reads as TGTGCCAGCAGTGAGGCAGGGGGAAACATTCAGTACTTC. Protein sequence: CASSEAGGNIQYF.

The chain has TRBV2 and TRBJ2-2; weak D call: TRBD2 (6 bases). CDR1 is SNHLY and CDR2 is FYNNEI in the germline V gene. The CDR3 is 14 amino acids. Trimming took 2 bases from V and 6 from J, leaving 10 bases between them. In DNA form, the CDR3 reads TGTGCCAGCAGTGAATGGAGGGCGTCCGGGGAGCTGTTTTTT. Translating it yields CASSEWRASGELFF.

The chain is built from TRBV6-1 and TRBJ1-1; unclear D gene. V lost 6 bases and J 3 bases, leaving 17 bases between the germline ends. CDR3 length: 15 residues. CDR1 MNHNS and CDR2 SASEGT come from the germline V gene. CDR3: CASSLSRVRDTEAFF. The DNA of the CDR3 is TGTGCCAGCAGCCTCTCCCGGGTCCGCGACACTGAAGCTTTCTTT.

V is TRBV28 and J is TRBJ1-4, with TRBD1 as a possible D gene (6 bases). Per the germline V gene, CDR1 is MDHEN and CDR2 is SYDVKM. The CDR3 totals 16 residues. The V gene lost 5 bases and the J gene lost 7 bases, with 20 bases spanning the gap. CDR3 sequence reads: CASSPRMKGVFEKLFF. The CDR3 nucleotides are TGTGCCAGCAGTCCGCGGATGAAGGGGGTATTTGAAAAACTGTTTTTT.

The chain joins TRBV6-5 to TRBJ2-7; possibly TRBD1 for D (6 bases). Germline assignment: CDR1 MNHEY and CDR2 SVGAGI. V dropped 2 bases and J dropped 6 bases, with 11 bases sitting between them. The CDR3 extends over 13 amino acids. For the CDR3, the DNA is TGTGCCAGCAGTTACAATACAGGGTTCGAGCAGTACTTC. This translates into CASSYNTGFEQYF.

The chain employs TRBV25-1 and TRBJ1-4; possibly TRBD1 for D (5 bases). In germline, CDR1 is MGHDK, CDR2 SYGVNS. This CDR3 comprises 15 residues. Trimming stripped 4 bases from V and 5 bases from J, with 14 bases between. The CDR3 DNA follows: TGTGCCAGCAGTGCCTCGGAGGGACGGAATGAAAAACTGTTTTTT. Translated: CASSASEGRNEKLFF.

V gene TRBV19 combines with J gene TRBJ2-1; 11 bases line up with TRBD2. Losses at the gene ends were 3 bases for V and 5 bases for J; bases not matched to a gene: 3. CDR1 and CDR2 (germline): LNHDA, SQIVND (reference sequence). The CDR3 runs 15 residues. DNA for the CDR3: TGTGCCAGTAGTATGGATAGCGGGGGGGACAATGAGCAGTTCTTC. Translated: CASSMDSGGDNEQFF.

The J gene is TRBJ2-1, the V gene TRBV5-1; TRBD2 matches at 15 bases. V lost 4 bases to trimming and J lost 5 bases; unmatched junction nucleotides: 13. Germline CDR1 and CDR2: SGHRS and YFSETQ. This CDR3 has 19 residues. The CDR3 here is CASSPEGLAGGVVDNEQFF. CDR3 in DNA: TGCGCCAGCAGCCCCGAAGGACTAGCGGGAGGGGTCGTCGACAATGAGCAGTTCTTC.

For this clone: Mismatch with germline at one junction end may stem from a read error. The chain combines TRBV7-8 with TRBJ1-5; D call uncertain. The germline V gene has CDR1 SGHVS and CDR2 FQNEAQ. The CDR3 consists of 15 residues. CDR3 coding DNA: TGTGCCGGCAGCTTAGAATTGTATAGCAATCAGCCCCAGCATTTT. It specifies CAGSLELYSNQPQHF. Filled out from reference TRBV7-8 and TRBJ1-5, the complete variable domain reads GAGVSQSPRYKVAKRGQDVALRCDPISGHVSLFWYQQALGQGPEFLTYFQNEAQLDKSGLPSDRFFAERPEGSVSTLKIQRTQQEDSAVYLCAGSLELYSNQPQHFGDGTRLSIL.

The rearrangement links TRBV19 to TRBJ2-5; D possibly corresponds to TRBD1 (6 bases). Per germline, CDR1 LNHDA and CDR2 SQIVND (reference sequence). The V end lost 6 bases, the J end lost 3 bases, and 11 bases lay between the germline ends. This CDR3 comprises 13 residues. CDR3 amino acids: CASSGTSKETQYF. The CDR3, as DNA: TGTGCCAGTAGCGGGACATCGAAAGAGACCCAGTACTTC.